These 8 T cell receptor beta chains originate from one sample sequenced in a study of blood T cell repertoires in COVID-19. The method was immunoSEQ multiplex PCR; TCRdb's version includes in-frame clones alone and lacks a portion of them. This sample has about 160,000 clones, with 87% found just once. The material sequenced was peripheral blood. The receptor set was obtained from a woman aged 55-75 years who had recovered from COVID-19.

V and J are TRBV29-1 and TRBJ2-1; TRBD1 matches at 8 bases. The V gene end was trimmed by 5 bases and the J gene end by 5 bases; junction bases not matched to a gene: 5. Per germline, CDR1 SQVTM and CDR2 ANQGSEA. This CDR3 has 13 amino acids. The DNA of the CDR3 is TGCAGCGTTTACCGGGACAGGAACAATGAGCAGTTCTTC. Translating it yields CSVYRDRNNEQFF.

This chain links TRBV4-3 with TRBJ2-5; 7 nucleotides agree with TRBD2. The CDR3 length is 15 residues. The V gene's germline CDR1 is LGHNA and CDR2 YSLEER. Trimming at V came to 1 base and at J to 4 bases, leaving 6 bases not matched to a gene. CDR3 nucleotides: TGCGCCAGCAGCCAAGCGCGGGGGAGTGGAGAGACCCAGTACTTC. It specifies CASSQARGSGETQYF.

CDR3 bases: TGTGCCAGCTCTGAGTTGTATAACACTGAAGCTTTCTTT. Protein: CASSELYNTEAFF. V is TRBV18 and J is TRBJ1-1, with no clear D. Looked up from germline, CDR1 is KGHSH and CDR2 is LQKENI. Trimming cost V 6 bases and J 2 bases, with 10 bases left between them. The CDR3 length is 13 residues.

The rearrangement links TRBV6-2 or TRBV6-3 to TRBJ1-1; tentative D call: TRBD1 (6 bases). Germline CDR1 MNHEY, CDR2 SVGEGT. V shed 6 bases and J shed 1 base, with 12 bases lying between them. The CDR3 is made up of 14 amino acids. In DNA, the CDR3 is TGTGCCAGCAGCATCAGGGGAAGGAACACTGAAGCTTTCTTT. The encoded protein is CASSIRGRNTEAFF.

The chain uses TRBV6-5 and TRBJ2-7; the D gene is possibly TRBD1 (5 bases). The CDR3 length is 13 residues. Germline CDR1 and CDR2: MNHEY and SVGAGI. Deletions cut 4 bases from V and 2 bases from J, with 9 bases between. The CDR3: CASSSQGTYEQYF. The CDR3, as DNA: TGTGCCAGCAGTTCGCAGGGTACCTACGAGCAGTACTTC.

The sample holds one count of this clone. This chain uses TRBV6-2 or TRBV6-3 with TRBJ2-1; weak D call: TRBD1 (6 bases). V was pared by 6 bases and J by 8 bases, with 14 bases between. The CDR3 extends over 13 amino acids. CDR1 is MNHEY, CDR2 SVGEGT, per germline. The CDR3 DNA is TGTGCCAGCAGCGACCCTCAGGGGTATGAGCAGTTCTTC. As protein: CASSDPQGYEQFF.

V is TRBV5-1 and J is TRBJ2-1, with D maybe TRBD1 (6 bases). The V and J ends lost 4 bases and 6 bases respectively, with 14 bases between them. This CDR3 is 14 amino acids long. Germline loops: CDR1 SGHRS, CDR2 YFSETQ. CDR3 nucleotides: TGCGCCAGCAGCGGGGGCTTAGCTTCCAATGAGCAGTTCTTC. Translation: CASSGGLASNEQFF.

J is TRBJ2-5 and V is TRBV3-1 (or the pseudogene TRBV3-2), with 12 bases fitting TRBD2. After removal of 1 base from V and 5 bases from J, the junction contained 11 bases not matched to a gene. Germline values: CDR1 LGHDT, CDR2 YNNKEL (reference sequence). The CDR3 spans 18 residues. The CDR3 spells CASSQVTSGGLYSETQYF. CDR3 sequence (DNA): TGTGCCAGCAGCCAAGTAACTAGCGGGGGGCTTTATTCGGAGACCCAGTACTTC.